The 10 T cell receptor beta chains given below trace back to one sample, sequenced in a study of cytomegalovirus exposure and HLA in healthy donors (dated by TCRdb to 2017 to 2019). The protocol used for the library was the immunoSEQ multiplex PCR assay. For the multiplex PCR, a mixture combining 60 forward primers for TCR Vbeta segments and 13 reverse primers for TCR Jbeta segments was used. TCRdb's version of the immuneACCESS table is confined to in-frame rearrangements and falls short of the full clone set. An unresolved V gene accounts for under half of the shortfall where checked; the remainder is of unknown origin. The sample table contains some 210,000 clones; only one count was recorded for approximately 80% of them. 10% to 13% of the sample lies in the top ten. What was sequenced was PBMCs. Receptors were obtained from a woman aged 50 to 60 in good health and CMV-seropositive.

This CDR3 is CASSVQGVNTEAFF. DNA of the CDR3: TGTGCCAGCAGCGTTCAGGGGGTGAACACTGAAGCTTTCTTT. The V and J genes are TRBV9 and TRBJ1-1, with TRBD1 matching 7 bases. V dropped 2 bases and J dropped 0; count of bases not matched to a gene: 1. The CDR3 sequence is 14 residues long. The germline CDR1 and CDR2 sequences are SGDLS and YYNGEE. Based on the CDR3 plus reference TRBV9 and TRBJ1-1, the full variable domain is DSGVTQTPKHLITATGQRVTLRCSPRSGDLSVYWYQQSLDQGLQFLIQYYNGEERAKGNILERFSAQQFPDLHSELNLSSLELGDSALYFCASSVQGVNTEAFFGQGTRLTVV.

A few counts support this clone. This chain's CDR3 is CASSQGDRGRPNEQFF. CDR3 sequence (DNA): TGCGCCAGCAGCCAAGGGGACAGGGGAAGGCCCAATGAGCAGTTCTTC. The V gene is TRBV4-1, the J gene TRBJ2-1; 10 nucleotides agree with TRBD1. V shed 1 base, J shed 6 bases, and the junction held 6 bases outside the gene matches. This CDR3 has 16 amino acids. Per germline, CDR1 MGHRA and CDR2 YSYEKL.

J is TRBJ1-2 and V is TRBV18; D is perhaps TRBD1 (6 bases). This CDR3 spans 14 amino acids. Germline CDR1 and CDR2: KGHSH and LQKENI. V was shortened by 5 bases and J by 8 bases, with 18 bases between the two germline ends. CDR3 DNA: TGTGCCAGCTCAGAAGAGCGGACAGATGTAGGCTACACCTTC. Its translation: CASSEERTDVGYTF.

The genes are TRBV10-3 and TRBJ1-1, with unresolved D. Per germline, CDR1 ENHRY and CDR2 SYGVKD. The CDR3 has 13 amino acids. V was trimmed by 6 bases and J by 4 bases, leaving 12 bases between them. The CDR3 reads CAISAVAVTEAFF. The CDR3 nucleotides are TGTGCCATCAGCGCGGTAGCAGTCACTGAAGCTTTCTTT.

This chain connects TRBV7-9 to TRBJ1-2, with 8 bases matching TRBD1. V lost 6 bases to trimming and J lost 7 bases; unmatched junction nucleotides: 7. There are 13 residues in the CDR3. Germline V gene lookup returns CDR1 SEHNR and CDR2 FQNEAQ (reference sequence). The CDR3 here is CASRGQGLGGYTF. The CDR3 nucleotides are TGTGCCAGCAGAGGACAGGGTTTAGGTGGCTACACCTTC. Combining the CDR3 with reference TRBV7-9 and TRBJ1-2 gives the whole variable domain DTGVSQNPRHKITKRGQNVTFRCDPISEHNRLYWYRQTLGQGPEFLTYFQNEAQLEKSRLLSDRFSAERPKGSFSTLEIQRTEQGDSAMYLCASRGQGLGGYTFGSGTRLTVV.

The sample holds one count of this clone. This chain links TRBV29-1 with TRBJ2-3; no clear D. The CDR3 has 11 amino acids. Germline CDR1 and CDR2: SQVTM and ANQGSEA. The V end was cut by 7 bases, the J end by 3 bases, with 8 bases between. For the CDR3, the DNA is TGCAGCGGCCTTGCGACAGATACGCAGTATTTT. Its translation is CSGLATDTQYF.

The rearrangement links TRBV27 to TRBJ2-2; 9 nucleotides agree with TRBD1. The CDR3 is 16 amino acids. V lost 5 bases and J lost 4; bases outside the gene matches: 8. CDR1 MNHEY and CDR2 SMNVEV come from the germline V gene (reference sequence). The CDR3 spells CASSRPGQGATGELFF. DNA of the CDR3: TGTGCCAGCAGTAGACCGGGACAGGGAGCCACCGGGGAGCTGTTTTTT.

CDR3 in amino acids: CASSTQGTRAEQYF. The CDR3, as DNA: TGTGCCAGTAGCACCCAGGGGACTAGAGCCGAGCAGTACTTC. The V gene is TRBV19, the J gene TRBJ2-7, with 8 positions matching TRBD2. The CDR3 covers 14 residues. V trimming: 6 bases; J trimming: 6 bases; junction bases outside the gene matches: 10. CDR1 is LNHDA, CDR2 SQIVND, per germline (reference sequence).

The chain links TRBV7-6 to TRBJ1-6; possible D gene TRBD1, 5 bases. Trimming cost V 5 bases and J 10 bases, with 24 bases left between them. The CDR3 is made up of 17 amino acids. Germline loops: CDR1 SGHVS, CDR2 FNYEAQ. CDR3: CASSPRSMGQTTSPLHF. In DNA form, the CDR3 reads TGTGCCAGCAGCCCGAGGTCGATGGGGCAAACGACCTCACCCCTCCACTTT.

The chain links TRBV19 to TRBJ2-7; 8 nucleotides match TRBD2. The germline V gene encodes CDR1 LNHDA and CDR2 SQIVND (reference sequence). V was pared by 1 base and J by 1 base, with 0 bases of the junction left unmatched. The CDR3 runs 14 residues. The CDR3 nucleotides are TGTGCCAGTAGTATAGCGGGGGGGTCCTACGAGCAGTACTTC. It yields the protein CASSIAGGSYEQYF. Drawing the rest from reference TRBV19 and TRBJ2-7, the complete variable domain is DGGITQSPKYLFRKEGQNVTLSCEQNLNHDAMYWYRQDPGQGLRLIYYSQIVNDFQKGDIAEGYSVSREKKESFPLTVTSAQKNPTAFYLCASSIAGGSYEQYFGPGTRLTVT.